This T cell receptor beta chain was observed in a study of shared clonotypes between healthy human individuals. CD45RO negativity and positive selection for CCR7 defined naive CD8 cells, a population that excluded terminally differentiated effector memory CD45RA+ cells. Here immunoSEQ multiplex PCR was the method, and the copy in TCRdb shows in-frame clones only, minus some. This table has some 600,000 clones, about 96% appearing once. The CDR3 contains 12 residues. The germline V gene encodes CDR1 SEHNR and CDR2 FQNEAQ (reference sequence). V gave up 10 bases and J gave up 5 bases; unmatched junction bases: 6.

The origin of this receptor is a woman aged 25 to 39 in good health. Sequenced input: naive CD8+ T cells sorted from blood. This chain links TRBV7-9 with TRBJ2-7; 9 bases agree with TRBD1. The CDR3 sequence: CATRTGADEQYF. CDR3 DNA sequence: TGTGCCACCCGGACAGGGGCGGACGAGCAGTACTTC.